A selection of T cell receptor beta chains follows, all from one sample in a study of blood T cells in healthy people across ages. TCRdb itself ran the 5' RACE reads through MiXCR, one entry per CDR3 protein. The sample contains 600,000 or so distinct CDR3 sequences, 25% to 30% of which appear only once. Source material: blood. The receptors were sampled from an elderly woman in good health. CDR3s include the opening cysteine and the closing phenylalanine or tryptophan. D genes are given only for firm matches. The size entry is marked missing in some rows and otherwise reads once, few, many or a size class.

v_call	clone_size	j_call	d_call	cdr3_nt	cdr3_aa
TRBV7-2	-	TRBJ2-3	TRBD2	TGTGCCAGCTGTGAAGTGATCGCTAGCGGGGGTGCAGATACGCAGTATTTT	CASCEVIASGGADTQYF
TRBV7-2	few	TRBJ1-3	TRBD1	TGTGCCAGCAGCTTAGCCCAGGGGGCGGCTGGAAACACCATATATTTT	CASSLAQGAAGNTIYF
TRBV7-6	-	TRBJ2-2	TRBD2	TGTGCCAGCAGCCCTAGACTAGCGGGGGGGCCAGTGCAGACCGGGGAGCTGTTTTTT	CASSPRLAGGPVQTGELFF
TRBV4-3	many	TRBJ2-5	TRBD2	TGCGCCAGCAGCCCCCGGACTAGCGGGGAAGCCCCCTATTTCGGGCAGTACTTC	CASSPRTSGEAPYFGQYF
TRBV7-8	-	TRBJ1-2	-	TGTGCCAGCAGCACCTCGGGGGGCCGCTATGGCTACACCTTC	CASSTSGGRYGYTF
TRBV11-2	few	TRBJ2-5	TRBD1	TGTGCCAGCTCGAGGGGGCCTCACAATGAGCAGTACTTC	CASSRGPHNEQYF
TRBV5-1	many	TRBJ1-4	-	TGCGCCAGCAGCTTGATGACAACAACTAATGAAAAACTGTTTTTT	CASSLMTTTNEKLFF
TRBV20-1	many	TRBJ2-1	TRBD1	TGCAGTGCTGAATGGGACAGGGTTTACAATGAGCAGTTCTTC	CSAEWDRVYNEQFF
TRBV3-1	-	TRBJ1-5	-	TGTGCCAGCAGCCAAGTCGGGCGCAATCAGCCCCAGCATTTT	CASSQVGRNQPQHF
TRBV6-6	many	TRBJ2-7	-	TGTGCCAGCAGTTACTCGGACGTTAGTTACGAGCAGTACTTC	CASSYSDVSYEQYF
TRBV5-1	-	TRBJ2-3	-	TGCGCCAGCAACAGACAGGGCACAGATACGCAGTATTTT	CASNRQGTDTQYF
TRBV14	once	TRBJ1-1	TRBD1	TGTGCCAGCAGCCACATGGGACAGCAGAACACTGAAGCTTTCTTT	CASSHMGQQNTEAFF
TRBV20-1	few	TRBJ2-7	-	TGCAGTGCTGGAGGGGCCCCTGGCTACGAGCAGTACTTC	CSAGGAPGYEQYF
TRBV29-1	many	TRBJ1-5	-	TGCAGCGTTCGACATACGCAGGATCAGCCCCAGCATTTT	CSVRHTQDQPQHF
TRBV7-9	-	TRBJ2-7	-	TGTGCCAGCCAAGCTAGCGTTTCCTACGAGCAGTACTTC	CASQASVSYEQYF
TRBV4-2	many	TRBJ2-3	TRBD2	TGTGCCAGCAGCACCGGACTAGCGCCCAGCCGTAGCACAGATACGCAGTATTTT	CASSTGLAPSRSTDTQYF
TRBV4-2	many	TRBJ2-7	-	TGTGCCAGCAGCCAAGATTCGTTTGGAGCAGCCTACGAGCAGTACTTC	CASSQDSFGAAYEQYF
TRBV9	few	TRBJ2-1	-	TGTGCCAGCAGCAGGGGCGTTGGTGAGCAGTTCTTC	CASSRGVGEQFF
TRBV27	-	TRBJ2-3	-	TGTGCCCGCAGTTTATACCGGGGGCGGACAGATACGCAGTATTTT	CARSLYRGRTDTQYF
TRBV28	many	TRBJ2-1	-	TGTGCCAGCAGTTTACCTACACTTCTCAATGAGCAGTTCTTC	CASSLPTLLNEQFF
TRBV11-3	once	TRBJ1-3	-	TGTGCCAGCAGCTTAGATGGGTACTCTGGAAACACCATATATTTT	CASSLDGYSGNTIYF
TRBV7-2	many	TRBJ2-7	-	TGTGCCACTGGTCCGGACTCCACTTTTGCAGATGAGCAGTACTTC	CATGPDSTFADEQYF
TRBV18	many	TRBJ2-1	-	TGTGCCAGCTCGCCGAACCCTAGCGACTCCTACAATGAGCAGTTCTTC	CASSPNPSDSYNEQFF
TRBV5-1	many	TRBJ1-1	-	TGTGCCAGCAGCCCCTCCCGAGGGAACACTGAAGCTTTCTTT	CASSPSRGNTEAFF
TRBV3-1	-	TRBJ1-2	TRBD1	TGTGCCAGCAGCCAAGGGCCAAGAAAGGGACAGACTAACTATGGCTACACCTTC	CASSQGPRKGQTNYGYTF
TRBV20-1	many	TRBJ2-7	-	TGCAGTGCTAGGGGGTCCCTAAGCTCCTACGAGCAGTACTTC	CSARGSLSSYEQYF
TRBV2	-	TRBJ1-5	-	TGTGCCAGCCTAGCAGATCTTTATAGCAATCAGCCCCAGCATTTT	CASLADLYSNQPQHF
TRBV20-1	many	TRBJ1-5	-	TGCAGTACAGGGAGCGATCAGCCCCAGCATTTT	CSTGSDQPQHF
TRBV7-8	many	TRBJ2-7	-	TGTGCCAGCAGCTCTTACAAACAGTCTAGCTCCTACGAGCAGTACTTC	CASSSYKQSSSYEQYF
TRBV5-6	many	TRBJ1-1	-	TGTGCCAGCAGCTTGCAGGGATGGAGCACTGAAGCTTTCTTT	CASSLQGWSTEAFF
TRBV5-5	few	TRBJ2-2	-	TGTGCCAGCAGCTTGGAGGGGATCACCGGGGAGCTGTTTTTT	CASSLEGITGELFF
TRBV4-2	many	TRBJ2-1	-	TGTGCCAGCAGCCAAGATACAGCTCGCAATGAGCAGTTCTTC	CASSQDTARNEQFF
TRBV5-1	few	TRBJ1-1	-	TGCGCCAACAGCTTGGAAGGCACCTCGGGCACTGAAGCTTTCTTT	CANSLEGTSGTEAFF
TRBV4-3	many	TRBJ2-2	-	TGCGCCAGCAGCACCCAGGGGGGGGACACCGGGGAGCTGTTTTTT	CASSTQGGDTGELFF
TRBV29-1	many	TRBJ2-7	TRBD1	TGCAGCGCATCAGGGGGCGCATCGGTCGAGCAGTACTTC	CSASGGASVEQYF
TRBV5-1	many	TRBJ1-2	TRBD1	TGCGCCAGCAGCCCGCAGGGACAGTATGGCTACACCTTC	CASSPQGQYGYTF
TRBV9	many	TRBJ2-7	-	TGTGCCAGCAGCGTAGGAAGGGGACACCTATCCTACGAGCAGTACTTC	CASSVGRGHLSYEQYF
TRBV15	-	TRBJ2-1	-	TGTGCCACCAGCAGTTTCCCCTACAATGAGCAGTTCTTC	CATSSFPYNEQFF
TRBV19	many	TRBJ2-1	-	TGTGCCAGTAGTATGGGGTCCCGCGGGTGGCGGTACAATGAGCAGTTCTTC	CASSMGSRGWRYNEQFF
TRBV5-1	-	TRBJ2-3	-	TGCGCCAGCAGCTCGCTGTTCAGTGATACGCAGTATTTT	CASSSLFSDTQYF